The present entry profiles one T cell receptor beta chain with its context. The data derive from a study of control samples from healthy donors and cancer patients. The germline CDR1 and CDR2 sequences are MNHNY and SVGAGI (reference sequence). The CDR3 length is 14 residues. J was trimmed by 5 bases and V by 4 bases; bases with no gene match: 7. Profiled with immunoSEQ multiplex PCR; TCRdb holds only in-frame clones, not every one. The sample lists about 28,000 clones, 70% to 85% occurring once. The chain carries TRBV6-6 and TRBJ2-7; 8 bases line up with TRBD2. The clonotype was recovered from a man in his sixties with head and neck cancer. The sequencing sample was made of PBMCs. CDR3 bases: TGTGCCAGCAGTTTGGGACTAGGGCTAAACGAGCAGTACTTC. Translated: CASSLGLGLNEQYF.